These T cell receptor beta chains were read from a single sample in a study of cytomegalovirus exposure and HLA in healthy donors. Produced via immunoSEQ multiplex PCR; TCRdb's table is partial and in-frame only. The top ten clones hold 6% of a sample with 150,000 to 200,000 clones, about 77% of them seen once. The sequencing sample was made of PBMCs. Receptor source: a woman aged 25 to 45 in good health and CMV-seropositive. CDR3s include the opening cysteine and the closing phenylalanine or tryptophan. Each record gives: V gene, clone size, D gene, J gene, CDR3 DNA, CDR3 protein. The D gene is left open where the match is weak. Clone size is given for some rows only: seen once, a few or many times, or a class if the clone is expanded.

v_call: TRBV27
clone_size: NA
d_call: NA
j_call: TRBJ1-5
cdr3_nt: TGTGCCAGCAGTTTGGGAGGGGCGCAAAGGCAGCCCCAGCATTTT
cdr3_aa: CASSLGGAQRQPQHF

v_call: TRBV7-3
clone_size: once
d_call: TRBD2
j_call: TRBJ2-1
cdr3_nt: TGTGCCAGCAGCCGGGGGGGGGCCTCTACTGAGCAGTTCTTC
cdr3_aa: CASSRGGASTEQFF

v_call: TRBV28
clone_size: once
d_call: NA
j_call: TRBJ1-2
cdr3_nt: TGTGCCAGCAGTCAGGGGTATGGCTACACCTTC
cdr3_aa: CASSQGYGYTF

v_call: TRBV11-2
clone_size: NA
d_call: TRBD2
j_call: TRBJ2-1
cdr3_nt: TGTGCCAGCAGCCGCCTTAGCGGGAGGGCCCTCTACAATGAGCAGTTCTTC
cdr3_aa: CASSRLSGRALYNEQFF

v_call: TRBV29-1
clone_size: few
d_call: NA
j_call: TRBJ2-7
cdr3_nt: TGCAGCGTTGTCAAGGGGGCCTACGAGCAGTACTTC
cdr3_aa: CSVVKGAYEQYF

v_call: TRBV10-2
clone_size: NA
d_call: TRBD1
j_call: TRBJ1-2
cdr3_nt: TGCGCCAGCAGTGAGCCCGGGACAGAAAATGGCTACACCTTC
cdr3_aa: CASSEPGTENGYTF

v_call: TRBV13
clone_size: NA
d_call: TRBD1
j_call: TRBJ2-7
cdr3_nt: TGTGCCAGCAGCCGCGATGACAGGGAGTTCTACGAGCAGTACTTC
cdr3_aa: CASSRDDREFYEQYF

v_call: TRBV6-5
clone_size: NA
d_call: NA
j_call: TRBJ2-1
cdr3_nt: TGTGCCAGCAGTTCCTCCCTAAACTATGAGCAGTTCTTC
cdr3_aa: CASSSSLNYEQFF

v_call: TRBV6-1
clone_size: NA
d_call: TRBD2
j_call: TRBJ2-7
cdr3_nt: TGTGCCAGCAGTGGAACATCACTAGCGGTTGGCTACGAGCAGTACTTC
cdr3_aa: CASSGTSLAVGYEQYF

v_call: TRBV19
clone_size: NA
d_call: NA
j_call: TRBJ1-1
cdr3_nt: TGTGCCAGTAGTGGGGCGGTGAGCACTGAAGCTTTCTTT
cdr3_aa: CASSGAVSTEAFF

v_call: TRBV6-5
clone_size: few
d_call: NA
j_call: TRBJ1-1
cdr3_nt: TGTGCCAGCAGTAGACAGCTAAACACTGAAGCTTTCTTT
cdr3_aa: CASSRQLNTEAFF

v_call: TRBV5-1
clone_size: NA
d_call: TRBD1
j_call: TRBJ2-1
cdr3_nt: TGCGCCAGCAGCTTCGGAGGGACAGGGGGTGGCAATGAGCAGTTCTTC
cdr3_aa: CASSFGGTGGGNEQFF

v_call: TRBV19
clone_size: once
d_call: TRBD1
j_call: TRBJ1-4
cdr3_nt: TGTGCCAGTAGTTCACGGACAGGGGGGGTTGCAACTAATGAAAAACTGTTTTTT
cdr3_aa: CASSSRTGGVATNEKLFF

v_call: TRBV15
clone_size: NA
d_call: TRBD2
j_call: TRBJ2-7
cdr3_nt: TGTGCCACCAGCGCCCAGGCGGGAGGGCCTGCCTACGAGCAGTACTTC
cdr3_aa: CATSAQAGGPAYEQYF

v_call: TRBV29-1
clone_size: NA
d_call: TRBD2
j_call: TRBJ2-1
cdr3_nt: TGCAGCGTTGAAGACCCTAGCGGGAGGGCGGGGAATGAGCAGTTCTTC
cdr3_aa: CSVEDPSGRAGNEQFF

v_call: TRBV6-1
clone_size: NA
d_call: TRBD1
j_call: TRBJ2-2
cdr3_nt: TGTGCCAGCACTGTCAGGGGGCATCTCACCGGGGAGCTGTTTTTT
cdr3_aa: CASTVRGHLTGELFF

v_call: TRBV7-9
clone_size: NA
d_call: TRBD1
j_call: TRBJ2-7
cdr3_nt: TGTGCCAGCAGCTACCCCGGGACAGAAGGCGAGCAGTACTTC
cdr3_aa: CASSYPGTEGEQYF

v_call: TRBV4-3
clone_size: NA
d_call: NA
j_call: TRBJ1-1
cdr3_nt: TGCGCCAGCAGCCAAGTAGCCGGGAGGACTGAAGCTTTCTTT
cdr3_aa: CASSQVAGRTEAFF

v_call: TRBV6-1
clone_size: NA
d_call: NA
j_call: TRBJ2-2
cdr3_nt: TGTGCCAGCAGTGGGTCTAGGAACACCGGGGAGCTGTTTTTT
cdr3_aa: CASSGSRNTGELFF

v_call: TRBV19
clone_size: NA
d_call: TRBD1
j_call: TRBJ1-5
cdr3_nt: TGTGCCAGTAGCCCTCGGGACAGCAGGCCCTATAGCAATCAGCCCCAGCATTTT
cdr3_aa: CASSPRDSRPYSNQPQHF

v_call: TRBV5-5
clone_size: NA
d_call: NA
j_call: TRBJ2-5
cdr3_nt: TGTGCCAGCAGCTTGCGGACCAGGGTGGGTCAAGAGACCCAGTACTTC
cdr3_aa: CASSLRTRVGQETQYF

v_call: TRBV9
clone_size: NA
d_call: NA
j_call: TRBJ1-4
cdr3_nt: TGTGCCAGCAGCGCCCAGTCAACTAATGAAAAACTGTTTTTT
cdr3_aa: CASSAQSTNEKLFF

v_call: TRBV28
clone_size: NA
d_call: TRBD1
j_call: TRBJ1-2
cdr3_nt: TGTGCCAGCAGTGACCGGGACAGGGTCTACGGCTACACCTTC
cdr3_aa: CASSDRDRVYGYTF

v_call: TRBV25-1
clone_size: NA
d_call: NA
j_call: TRBJ2-7
cdr3_nt: TGTGCCAGCAGTACCGTCAACACGGACAACTACTACGAGCAGTACTTC
cdr3_aa: CASSTVNTDNYYEQYF

v_call: TRBV10-1
clone_size: NA
d_call: TRBD1
j_call: TRBJ1-2
cdr3_nt: TGCGCCAGCAGTGGAGGGACAGGAGACACTTATGGCTACACCTTC
cdr3_aa: CASSGGTGDTYGYTF

v_call: TRBV5-4
clone_size: once
d_call: NA
j_call: TRBJ2-5
cdr3_nt: TGTGCCAGCAGCTTGCGTTCGACAAAAGAGACCCAGTACTTC
cdr3_aa: CASSLRSTKETQYF

v_call: TRBV7-6
clone_size: few
d_call: NA
j_call: TRBJ2-5
cdr3_nt: TGTGCCAGCAGCTTAATTCAGGAGACCCAGTACTTC
cdr3_aa: CASSLIQETQYF

v_call: TRBV28
clone_size: NA
d_call: NA
j_call: TRBJ2-7
cdr3_nt: TGTGCCAGCAGTTTATTTCCAGCGGACCCCTACGAGCAGTACTTC
cdr3_aa: CASSLFPADPYEQYF

v_call: TRBV7-9
clone_size: NA
d_call: NA
j_call: TRBJ1-1
cdr3_nt: TGTGCCAGCAGCTCCAACCCCCAAGCCCTCAACACTGAAGCTTTCTTT
cdr3_aa: CASSSNPQALNTEAFF